This T cell receptor beta chain was retrieved from a study of blood T cells in healthy people across ages. CDR1 and CDR2 from the germline V gene are SGHRS and YFSETQ. Trimming left V 2 bases short and J 4 bases short, with 12 bases between. The CDR3 has 14 amino acids. A second PCR, run for about 7 to 11 cycles, used a sample-barcoded 5' primer plus a J-beta primer mix. TCRdb itself ran the 5' RACE reads through MiXCR, one entry per CDR3 protein. The sample records roughly 1,000,000 distinct CDR3 sequences, about 23% being singletons. This sample also belongs to another study, concerning T cells of mothers and their children. As that report states: Each child gave about 3 million TCR beta CDR3 reads (each mother, over 9 million).

The chain joins TRBV5-1 to TRBJ1-1; no clear D gene. The TCR originated in a girl aged 2-9 years in good health. The sample taken for sequencing was blood. CDR3 in DNA: TGCGCCAGCAGCTTTGGATCCACGTTCACTGAAGCTTTCTTT. Protein sequence: CASSFGSTFTEAFF.